The 10 T cell receptor beta chains given below trace back to one sample, sequenced in a study of cytomegalovirus exposure and HLA in healthy donors. The protocol was immunoSEQ multiplex PCR, while the TCRdb copy is restricted to in-frame clones and leaves out a portion. Seen here are fewer than 300,000 clones, over 75% observed once, and the top ten hold 0.92%. What was sequenced was PBMCs. Receptors were obtained from a woman aged 18-35 years in good health and CMV-seronegative.

The J gene is TRBJ2-7, the V gene TRBV7-2, with 9 bases identical to TRBD2. The CDR3 covers 16 residues. CDR1 and CDR2 from the germline V gene are SGHTA and FQGNSA. With 6 bases clipped from V and 6 bases from J, the junction kept 15 bases outside the gene matches. CDR3 bases: TGTGCCAGCAGTTGGGCGGTGGCGGGAGGGCCGCGCGAGCAGTACTTC. This encodes CASSWAVAGGPREQYF.

This chain links TRBV28 with TRBJ1-1; D gene uncertain. This CDR3 region has 12 residues. Germline V CDR1 and CDR2: MDHEN, SYDVKM. Trimming took 5 bases from V and 10 from J, leaving 14 bases between them. CDR3 nucleotide sequence: TGTGCCAGCAGTCCCCCCTGGCCTGGAGCTTTCTTT. Protein sequence: CASSPPWPGAFF.

The chain uses TRBV7-9 and TRBJ1-6; D is possibly TRBD1 (5 bases). CDR3 size: 12 residues. CDR1 is SEHNR, CDR2 FQNEAQ, per germline (reference sequence). V shed 2 bases and J shed 9 bases, with 5 bases lying between them. The CDR3 DNA reads TGTGCCAGCAGCTTAACAGGTTCACCCCTCCACTTT. Residues: CASSLTGSPLHF. The whole variable domain, filled in from reference TRBV7-9 and TRBJ1-6, reads DTGVSQNPRHKITKRGQNVTFRCDPISEHNRLYWYRQTLGQGPEFLTYFQNEAQLEKSRLLSDRFSAERPKGSFSTLEIQRTEQGDSAMYLCASSLTGSPLHFGNGTRLTVT.

This clone was seen more than once but under ten times. The chain employs TRBV6-5 and TRBJ1-2; D might be TRBD1 (5 bases). The CDR3 has 12 amino acids. Between the trimmed V and J ends, which lost 6 bases and 8 bases, there was a span of 13 bases. CDR1 and CDR2 from the germline V gene are MNHEY and SVGAGI. In nucleotides, the CDR3 is TGTGCCAGCAGCTCCGGGACTAGCGGCTACACCTTC. This encodes CASSSGTSGYTF.

The chain couples TRBV27 to TRBJ2-7, with 7 bases that match TRBD2. Trimming cost V 2 bases and J 3 bases; bases outside gene matches: 4. From germline, CDR1 is MNHEY and CDR2 SMNVEV (reference sequence). This CDR3 comprises 14 residues. CDR3 coding DNA: TGTGCCAGCAGTTTAGTAGGGACTAACTACGAGCAGTACTTC. Its protein is CASSLVGTNYEQYF.

J is TRBJ2-7 and V is TRBV4-1; possible D gene TRBD2, 6 bases. Germline assignment: CDR1 MGHRA and CDR2 YSYEKL. The CDR3 is 17 residues long. V was clipped by 1 base and J by 5 bases, with 21 bases between them. For the CDR3, the DNA is TGCGCCAGCAGCCAAGGGATCAGGAGGGATTTCTACGACGAGCAGTACTTC. This gives the protein CASSQGIRRDFYDEQYF.

J is TRBJ2-1 and V is TRBV27; possibly TRBD1 for D (5 bases). This CDR3 contains 15 residues. Germline V CDR1 and CDR2: MNHEY, SMNVEV (reference sequence). The V end was cut by 1 base, the J end by 4 bases, with 11 bases between. The CDR3 DNA reads TGTGCCAGCAGTTTATTTCCCCAGGGATACAATGAGCAGTTCTTC. This gives the protein CASSLFPQGYNEQFF.

The chain links TRBV4-1 to TRBJ1-2; 9 bases line up with TRBD1. The V segment lost 4 bases and the J segment 6 bases; nucleotides outside the gene matches: 9. The CDR3 length is 15 residues. Germline CDR1 is MGHRA and CDR2 is YSYEKL. The CDR3 loop is CASSLSGTGSNGYTF. As DNA, the CDR3 is TGCGCCAGCAGCCTGAGTGGGACAGGGAGTAATGGCTACACCTTC.

The chain couples TRBV7-2 to TRBJ2-5; the D gene is possibly TRBD1 (6 bases). In germline, CDR1 is SGHTA, CDR2 FQGNSA. V was pared by 4 bases and J by 2 bases, with 8 bases between. CDR3 length: 13 residues. CDR3 nucleotide sequence: TGTGCCAGCAGCTATGGACAGCAAGAGACCCAGTACTTC. This translates into CASSYGQQETQYF.

This rearrangement joins TRBV9 to TRBJ1-2; 9 bases line up with TRBD1. V trimming: 3 bases; J trimming: 5 bases; junction bases outside the gene matches: 11. This CDR3 comprises 16 residues. Germline loops: CDR1 SGDLS, CDR2 YYNGEE. In DNA form, the CDR3 reads TGTGCCAGCAGCGCTCGATTGGACAGGGGTGAATATGGCTACACCTTC. It codes for CASSARLDRGEYGYTF. The full variable domain, with the rest looked up from reference TRBV9 and TRBJ1-2, is DSGVTQTPKHLITATGQRVTLRCSPRSGDLSVYWYQQSLDQGLQFLIQYYNGEERAKGNILERFSAQQFPDLHSELNLSSLELGDSALYFCASSARLDRGEYGYTFGSGTRLTVV.